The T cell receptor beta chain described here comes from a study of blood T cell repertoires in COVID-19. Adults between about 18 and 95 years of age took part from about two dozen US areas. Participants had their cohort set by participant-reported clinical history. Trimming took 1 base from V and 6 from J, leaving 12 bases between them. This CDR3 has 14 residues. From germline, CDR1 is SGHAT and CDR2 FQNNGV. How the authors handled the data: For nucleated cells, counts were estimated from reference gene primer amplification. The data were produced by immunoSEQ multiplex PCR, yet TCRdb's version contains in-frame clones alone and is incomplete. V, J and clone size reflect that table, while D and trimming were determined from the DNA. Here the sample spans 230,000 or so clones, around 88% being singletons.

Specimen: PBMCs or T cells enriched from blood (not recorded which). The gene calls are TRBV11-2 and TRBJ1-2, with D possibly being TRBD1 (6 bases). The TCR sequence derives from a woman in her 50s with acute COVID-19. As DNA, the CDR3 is TGTGCCAGCAGCTTAGTCCGGGACAAGCATGGCTACACCTTC. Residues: CASSLVRDKHGYTF.